This TCR beta chain stems from a study of cytomegalovirus exposure and HLA in healthy donors. Sequencing was performed with immunoSEQ multiplex PCR; in TCRdb, only in-frame clones are kept and a portion is missing. The data show approximately 300,000 clones, approximately 90% seen once. The donors were members of the validation cohort comprising over 90 subjects, separate from the roughly 680-subject first cohort. Germline V gene sequence: CDR1 MNHNS, CDR2 SASEGT. The CDR3 has 15 amino acids. The ends lost 1 base at V and 7 bases at J; junction bases unmatched: 7. This receptor was obtained from a woman aged 18-30 years in good health and CMV-seronegative. The sample comprised PBMCs. This chain links TRBV6-1 with TRBJ2-1, with 7 positions matching TRBD2. The CDR3 loop is CASSEGWEGWNEQFF. In nucleotides, the CDR3 is TGTGCCAGCAGTGAAGGGTGGGAGGGGTGGAATGAGCAGTTCTTC.